These 3 T cell receptor beta chains were sequenced from one sample in a study of metastatic and nonmetastatic thyroid tumors. Using MiXCR, TCRdb re-called clones from the PCR reads. This sample carries some 21,000 clones, about a sixth of them seen once, and the ten largest clones take under 20%. Ahead of thyroid surgery, no patient had received treatment of any kind. The sample consisted of blood. Receptors were obtained from a female donor with papillary thyroid cancer or a benign thyroid nodule (not recorded which). Some clones in this sample may be carry-over from other donors' samples.

This clone has only a few counts. This sequence joins TRBV12-5 and TRBJ2-7, with 7 bases fitting TRBD2. Germline V lookup: CDR1 LGHNT, CDR2 FRNRAP. CDR3 length equals 13 residues. Trimming removed 4 bases from V and 6 bases from J; junction bases left unmatched: 6. CDR3 region: CASGYNGGSEQYF. In DNA, the CDR3 is TGTGCTAGTGGTTACAACGGGGGGAGCGAGCAGTACTTC. The full variable domain, with the rest looked up from reference TRBV12-5 and TRBJ2-7, is DARVTQTPRHKVTEMGQEVTMRCQPILGHNTVFWYRQTMMQGLELLAYFRNRAPLDDSGMPKDRFSAEMPDATLATLKIQPSEPRDSAVYFCASGYNGGSEQYFGPGTRLTVT.

This clone occurred many times. V usage is TRBV2 and J usage is TRBJ1-2; 7 bases align to TRBD1. Germline-derived CDR1 and CDR2 are SNHLY and FYNNEI. V shed 6 bases, J shed 2 bases, and the junction held 6 bases outside the gene matches. The CDR3 loop spans 14 amino acids. The CDR3 nucleotides are TGTGCCAGCAGGGCCGGACAGGCCAACTATGGCTACACCTTC. Translated: CASRAGQANYGYTF. Full variable domain (remainder filled in from reference TRBV2 and TRBJ1-2): EPEVTQTPSHQVTQMGQEVILRCVPISNHLYFYWYRQILGQKVEFLVSFYNNEISEKSEIFDDQFSVERPDGSNFTLKIRSTKLEDSAMYFCASRAGQANYGYTFGSGTRLTVV.

This clone was recorded at least ten times. The genes are TRBV4-2 and TRBJ2-6, with D uncertain. CDR3 length: 16 residues. CDR1 is LGHNA, CDR2 YNFKEQ, per germline. The V end lost 0 bases, the J end lost 0 bases, and 6 bases lay between the germline ends. In DNA, the CDR3 is TGTGCCAGCAGCCAAGAAGGGCTCTCTGGGGCCAACGTCCTGACTTTC. Protein product: CASSQEGLSGANVLTF.